The entry that follows covers one TCR beta chain sequence. The CDR3 is 14 residues long. V lost 6 bases, J lost 6 bases, and 18 bases lay in between. CDR1 and CDR2 from the germline V gene are MDHEN and SYDVKM. The record originates from a study of blood T cell repertoires in COVID-19. On the study more broadly: Sample material is recorded as cDNA or gDNA derived from T cells, B-cell-depleted T cells, or PBMCs.

Sequenced by immunoSEQ multiplex PCR; TCRdb stores in-frame clones only, minus some. The table shows 95,000 to 150,000 clones, with approximately 83% occurring only once. The sequence derives from a man aged 55 to 70 with acute or convalescent COVID-19. Sequenced input: peripheral blood. V and J are TRBV28 and TRBJ2-7; D is possibly TRBD1 (5 bases). CDR3 amino acids: CASREGVRPSEQYF. The CDR3 DNA sequence: TGTGCCAGCAGGGAAGGGGTCAGACCCTCCGAGCAGTACTTC.